The source of this T cell receptor (beta chain) is a study of cytomegalovirus exposure and HLA in healthy donors. Study-wide results and limits: The study put 150 to 200 TCR beta chains on its list as cytomegalovirus-associated.

Germline assignment: CDR1 MGHRA and CDR2 YSYEKL. The CDR3 is 16 amino acids. Trimming removed 5 bases from V and 3 bases from J; junction bases left unmatched: 6. With respect to this clone: No antigen is known for it.

The PCR was carried out with 60 Vbeta primers and 13 Jbeta primers. Source study methods: A follow-up analysis tallied 86 million or so unique TCR beta chains, approximately 11 million shared. The protocol was immunoSEQ multiplex PCR, while the TCRdb copy is restricted to in-frame clones and leaves out a portion. The DNA was the basis for D and trimming; V, J and clone size are from that table. The sample shows approximately 100,000 clones, less than 80% of them seen only once. The clonotype comes from a man in his forties in good health and CMV-seronegative. The sequencing sample was made of PBMCs. The V gene is TRBV4-1, the J gene TRBJ2-3, with 12 bases identical to TRBD1. CDR3 coding DNA: TGCGCCAGCAGCTTACAGGGACAGGGGGCAACAGATACGCAGTATTTT. The encoded protein is CASSLQGQGATDTQYF.